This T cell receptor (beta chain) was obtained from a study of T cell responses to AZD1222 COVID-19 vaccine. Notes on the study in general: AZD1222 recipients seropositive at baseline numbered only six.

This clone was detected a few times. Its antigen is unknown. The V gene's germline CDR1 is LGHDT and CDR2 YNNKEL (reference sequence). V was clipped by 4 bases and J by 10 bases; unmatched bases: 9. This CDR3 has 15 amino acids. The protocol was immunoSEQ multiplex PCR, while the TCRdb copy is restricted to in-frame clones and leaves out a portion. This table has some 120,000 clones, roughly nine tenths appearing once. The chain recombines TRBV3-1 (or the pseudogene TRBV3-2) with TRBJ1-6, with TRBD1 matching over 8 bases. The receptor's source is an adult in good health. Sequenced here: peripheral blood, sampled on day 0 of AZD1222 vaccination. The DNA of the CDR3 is TGTGCCAGCAGCCTTACCGGGACAGGCCCCTCACCCCTCCACTTT. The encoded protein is CASSLTGTGPSPLHF.